This T cell receptor (beta chain) is from a study of T cell responses to AZD1222 COVID-19 vaccine (dated by TCRdb to about 2021). With respect to the entire study: TCR sequencing was performed for fewer than 250 trial participants, of whom about 200 were given two doses of AZD1222 and approximately 25 were given two doses of MenACWY control vaccine. Trial participants were enrolled by age into 18-55, 56-69 and 70-plus year subgroups, with around 140, 26 and 57 TCR-sequenced participants respectively. Summary of the overall study and its limitations: In the small 56-69-year group, the increase in depth fell short of significance, most likely because of low power. Reportedly, close to half of the unique spike-specific TCRs recognized epitopes lying outside the regions that are mutated in the B.1.351 and B.1.1.7 variants. After two AZD1222 doses, spike-specific TCR breadth and depth were significantly higher than at day 0 and than in MenACWY recipients. The whole spike protein was spanned by vaccine-associated CD4 TCRs, and dominant responses were seen in regions 160-218 and 743-854. Participants were mostly white British and included more females than males, and it was suggested by the authors that clonal diversity may have been underestimated. No day 14 peak-response samples were available, so repertoires were characterized only after the peak T cell response. Conclusions about previously exposed vaccinees are limited, since just a handful of AZD1222 recipients were seropositive for SARS-CoV-2 at baseline.

The time point label for this specimen denotes: about 28 days (+/-7) after the second vaccine dose. Because spike-specific TCR depth and breadth did not differ between the two schedules, AZD1222 recipients who got a second dose at roughly 4 weeks were pooled with those who got a second dose at roughly 12 weeks. Vaccinee samples were obtained from the UK trials COV001 and COV002, which included a single-blind randomized controlled phase 2/3 trial of AZD1222 (ChAdOx1 nCoV-19) in healthy adults. For TCRbeta chain sequencing, PBMC samples from trial participants were taken at day 0 and at day 28 after the second dose. This clone was seen only once. Its antigen is not yet known. Nothing much larger sits one base from this clone, and base qualities are not available. The CDR3 regions of human TCRbeta chains were analyzed by immunosequencing. The source study handled its data this way. TCRs in the repertoires were matched against a reference library of SARS-CoV-2-specific TCRs that had been generated with the MIRA antigen-specificity platform. Breadth was defined as the fraction of unique TCRs that were SARS-CoV-2-associated, and depth was defined as the fraction of total T cells that were SARS-CoV-2-associated. Each spike-specific TCR was assigned to its reactive spike region and to a CD4 or CD8 class using the MIRA data. Log10-transformed breadth and depth values were compared by one-way ANOVA with Sidak's multiple comparisons tests. TCRdb took over this immuneACCESS table, retaining in-frame rearrangements with V and J assigned. Such tables are incomplete; in checked studies, under half of the missing clones stem from an unresolved V gene, and the remainder is unexplained. Clone size and V and J calls were adopted from that table, with D and trimming inferred from the DNA. Present in this sample are fewer than 110,000 clones, about 90% of which were seen just once. The ten biggest clones cover around 4.5% of the sample.

V and J are truncated by 5 bases and 7 bases respectively, leaving an intervening sequence of 12 bases. According to the germline V gene (reference sequence), CDR1 reads SEHNR and CDR2 reads FQNEAQ. The CDR3 numbers 12 residues from cysteine through phenylalanine. The sequence is cut down to CDR3 DNA, 36 bases in frame from base 1. The chain joins TRBV7-9 to TRBJ2-7; the D gene may be TRBD1 or TRBD2, since each aligns over 5 bases. This receptor was taken from an adult who received the AZD1222 COVID-19 vaccine. The material sequenced was peripheral blood, taken 28 days after the second AZD1222 dose. The CDR3 here reads CASSALGTEQYF. The nucleotides are TGTGCCAGCAGCGCCTTAGGGACGGAGCAGTACTTC.